These 26 T cell receptor beta chains came from one sample sequenced in a study of blood T cells in healthy people across ages (dated by TCRdb to between 2014 and 2017). The library was produced with 5' RACE. These reads were obtained on an Illumina HiSeq 2500. The second PCR ran for roughly 7 to 12 cycles and used a J-beta primer mix along with a sample-barcoded 5' primer. The public reads were run again by TCRdb, first through fastp at Q25 and then through MiXCR, and only productive beta chains were kept. Every CDR3 protein is listed once, alongside the most common genes and DNA of its rows. The sample table holds 980,000 or so distinct CDR3 sequences, of which roughly 43% were seen once. The ten largest clones add up to 10% to 15% of the sample. The sequenced sample consisted of blood. The receptors stem from a young man in good health.

This clonotype appeared a single time. The chain has TRBV12-3 or TRBV12-4 and TRBJ2-3; TRBD1 matches 9 bases. V dropped 4 bases and J dropped 2; count of bases not matched to a gene: 4. The CDR3 spans 15 residues. The CDR3 loop reads CASSSGQGITDTQYF. CDR3 DNA: TGTGCCAGCAGTTCCGGACAGGGGATCACAGATACGCAGTATTTT.

This clonotype qualifies as medium-sized. For the CDR3, the DNA is TGTGCCAGCAGTTACAACCAGGGGAATGAGCAGTTCTTC. Translating it yields CASSYNQGNEQFF. The rearrangement links TRBV6-5 to TRBJ2-1, with a possible D match to TRBD1 (6 bases). V was trimmed by 2 bases and J by 7 bases, leaving 9 bases between them. There are 13 residues in the CDR3. Per the germline V gene, CDR1 is MNHEY and CDR2 is SVGAGI.

V usage is TRBV7-2 and J usage is TRBJ1-2, with TRBD1 matching 11 bases. The V gene end was trimmed by 5 bases and the J gene end by 0 bases; junction bases not matched to a gene: 5. CDR1 is SGHTA, CDR2 FQGNSA, per germline. The CDR3 sequence is 16 residues long. CDR3 nucleotide sequence: TGTGCCAGCAGCCCGGGACAGGGGGGAGCTAACTATGGCTACACCTTC. Translation: CASSPGQGGANYGYTF. Full variable domain (missing parts from reference TRBV7-2 and TRBJ1-2): GAGVSQSPSNKVTEKGKDVELRCDPISGHTALYWYRQSLGQGLEFLIYFQGNSAPDKSGLPSDRFSAERTGGSVSTLTIQRTQQEDSAVYLCASSPGQGGANYGYTFGSGTRLTVV.

The rearrangement links TRBV4-1 to TRBJ1-6; D possibly corresponds to TRBD1 (6 bases). Trimming stripped 2 bases from V and 7 bases from J, with 15 bases between. This CDR3 region has 16 residues. Germline CDR1 and CDR2: MGHRA and YSYEKL. The CDR3 DNA sequence: TGCGCCAGCAGCCAATCGAGGGGAACAGGGAATTCACCCCTCCACTTT. This gives the protein CASSQSRGTGNSPLHF.

The chain employs TRBV5-1 and TRBJ2-5; D unclear. The CDR3 spans 12 residues. Per the germline V gene, CDR1 is SGHRS and CDR2 is YFSETQ. The V end was cut by 5 bases, the J end by 3 bases, with 8 bases between. CDR3 sequence (DNA): TGCGCCAGCAGGCAGCTGAAAGAGACCCAGTACTTC. Protein product: CASRQLKETQYF. The full variable domain, completed using reference TRBV5-1 and TRBJ2-5, is KAGVTQTPRYLIKTRGQQVTLSCSPISGHRSVSWYQQTPGQGLQFLFEYFSETQRNKGNFPGRFSGRQFSNSRSEMNVSTLELGDSALYLCASRQLKETQYFGPGTRLLVL.

The V gene is TRBV5-5, the J gene TRBJ2-7; 8 bases align to TRBD1. The CDR3 extends over 15 amino acids. V was clipped by 2 bases and J by 1 base; unmatched bases: 5. Looked up from germline, CDR1 is SGHKS and CDR2 is YYEKEE (reference sequence). The CDR3 region has the DNA TGTGCCAGCAGCTTCAGGACAGGGTGGTCCTACGAGCAGTACTTC. This gives the protein CASSFRTGWSYEQYF. Combining the CDR3 with reference TRBV5-5 and TRBJ2-7 gives the whole variable domain DAGVTQSPTHLIKTRGQQVTLRCSPISGHKSVSWYQQVLGQGPQFIFQYYEKEERGRGNFPDRFSARQFPNYSSELNVNALLLGDSALYLCASSFRTGWSYEQYFGPGTRLTVT.

For this clonotype: A read error is possible here, since a much larger clone lies one base away. The V call is TRBV5-1, the J call TRBJ2-1, with D possibly TRBD2 on 6 matching bases. Trimming pared 0 bases from V and 10 bases from J, leaving 17 bases between. The CDR3 loop spans 15 amino acids. Germline-derived CDR1 and CDR2 are SGHRS and YFSETQ. CDR3 DNA: TGCGCCAGCAGCTTGGAACTAGCCTCCTCCTACGAGCAGTTCTTC. Amino acids: CASSLELASSYEQFF.

This clonotype showed up many times. This chain uses TRBV27 with TRBJ2-7; 8 bases fit TRBD2. The germline V gene encodes CDR1 MNHEY and CDR2 SMNVEV (reference sequence). This CDR3 comprises 15 residues. The V segment lost 5 bases and the J segment 2 bases; nucleotides outside the gene matches: 8. The CDR3 loop is CASSPQAGETYEQYF. The CDR3 DNA follows: TGTGCCAGCAGTCCGCAAGCGGGGGAGACCTACGAGCAGTACTTC.

The V call is TRBV13, the J call TRBJ2-5, with D uncertain. Looked up from germline, CDR1 is PRHDT and CDR2 is FYEKMQ (reference sequence). The V gene lost 3 bases and the J gene lost 2 bases, with 16 bases spanning the gap. CDR3 length: 16 amino acids. The DNA of the CDR3 is TGTGCCAGCAGCTTGATGTTTAGGTCCCTACAAGAGACCCAGTACTTC. This translates into CASSLMFRSLQETQYF.

The chain recombines TRBV2 with TRBJ2-4, with 9 bases aligning to TRBD1. The DNA matches TRBJ2-7 better at its end, which makes the J call doubtful. CDR1 and CDR2 from the germline V gene are SNHLY and FYNNEI. This CDR3 region has 15 residues. The CDR3 here is CASSEVGQGPYEQYF. As DNA, the CDR3 is TGTGCCAGCAGTGAAGTAGGACAGGGGCCCTACGAGCAGTACTTC.

This clonotype showed up just a few times. V usage is TRBV20-1 and J usage is TRBJ1-4; possible D gene TRBD1, 5 bases. This CDR3 comprises 14 residues. V lost 6 bases and J 7 bases, leaving 18 bases between the germline ends. CDR1 and CDR2 (germline): DFQATT, SNEGSKA (reference sequence). DNA for the CDR3: TGCAGTGCAGTAACCGGGACGGTGGGTGAAAAACTGTTTTTT. Residues: CSAVTGTVGEKLFF.

The CDR3 DNA follows: TGTGCCAGCAGCTTAGTGGGGACAGGGGTTAGAAATGAGCAGTACTTC. Translating it yields CASSLVGTGVRNEQYF. This chain links TRBV7-9 with TRBJ2-1; 10 bases match TRBD1. The J call is doubtful: the DNA matches TRBJ2-7 better. Germline CDR1 reads SEHNR; CDR2 reads FQNEAQ (reference sequence). The CDR3 covers 16 residues.

This clonotype showed up many times. The V gene is TRBV7-2, the J gene TRBJ2-1; TRBD1 matches 8 bases. The CDR3 length is 11 residues. The germline CDR1 and CDR2 sequences are SGHTA and FQGNSA. J lost 12 bases, V lost 5 bases, and 3 bases had no gene match. CDR3 coding DNA: TGTGCCAGCAGCACTACAGGGGGGCAGTTCTTC. This encodes CASSTTGGQFF.

The chain is built from TRBV12-3 or TRBV12-4 and TRBJ2-3; D is undetermined. Trimming pared 6 bases from V and 2 bases from J, leaving 15 bases between. The CDR3 loop spans 15 amino acids. The CDR3 reads CASSLDVNPTDTQYF. The CDR3 DNA reads TGTGCCAGCAGCCTGGACGTAAACCCCACAGATACGCAGTATTTT.

This chain links TRBV20-1 with TRBJ2-1; perhaps TRBD2 as D (6 bases). CDR3 length: 17 amino acids. Germline V CDR1 and CDR2: DFQATT, SNEGSKA (reference sequence). V was clipped by 0 bases and J by 0 bases, with 15 bases between them. DNA of the CDR3: TGCAGTGCTAGAGATGTAGGCACTAGCCTCTCCTACAATGAGCAGTTCTTC. This codes for CSARDVGTSLSYNEQFF.

This CDR3 reads CAISESPGAGGSGEQFF. CDR3 DNA sequence: TGTGCCATCAGTGAGTCCCCAGGAGCGGGGGGGTCGGGTGAGCAGTTCTTC. The chain has TRBV10-3 and TRBJ2-1, with TRBD2 identical over 10 bases. V gave up 0 bases and J gave up 9 bases; unmatched junction bases: 11. The CDR3 has 17 residues. CDR1 is ENHRY, CDR2 SYGVKD, per germline.

V and J are TRBV10-3 and TRBJ1-2, with 8 positions matching TRBD1. The germline CDR1 and CDR2 sequences are ENHRY and SYGVKD. This CDR3 has 15 residues. With 2 bases clipped from V and 7 bases from J, the junction kept 9 bases outside the gene matches. The CDR3 protein is CAISEQTGGQGGYTF. Here the CDR3 DNA reads TGTGCCATCAGTGAGCAAACAGGGGGACAAGGTGGCTACACCTTC.

There are a few counts of this clonotype. This sequence may be a read error, since a much larger clone differs from it by one base. This chain joins TRBV29-1 and TRBJ2-1; TRBD2 is a possible D gene (6 bases). The DNA end is a closer match to TRBJ2-7, so the J assignment may be wrong. From germline, CDR1 is SQVTM and CDR2 ANQGSEA. The CDR3 sequence is 14 residues long. The CDR3 sequence is CSVEGRGEDNEQYF. DNA for the CDR3: TGCAGCGTGGAGGGTAGAGGAGAGGACAATGAGCAGTACTTC.

This clonotype has at least ten counts. The CDR3 sequence is CAPTRGQYF. For the CDR3, the DNA is TGCGCCCCGACTCGAGGGCAGTACTTC. V and J are TRBV5-1 and TRBJ2-7; D ambiguous. This CDR3 comprises 9 residues. CDR1 and CDR2 (germline): SGHRS, YFSETQ. With 10 bases removed from V and 9 bases from J, the gap between germline ends came to 11 bases.

The rearrangement links TRBV7-9 to TRBJ2-3; tentatively, D is TRBD2 (7 bases). Germline CDR1 reads SEHNR; CDR2 reads FQNEAQ (reference sequence). The CDR3 sequence is 17 residues long. Trimming left V 8 bases short and J 2 bases short, with 23 bases between. As DNA, the CDR3 is TGTGCCAGCTTACAGGGAGGGGTTGATGTAGCCACAGATACGCAGTATTTT. Protein product: CASLQGGVDVATDTQYF.

This clonotype has a count of ten or more. The rearrangement joins TRBV20-1 to TRBJ2-1, with 9 bases fitting TRBD2. The trim removed 2 bases at V and 4 bases at J, leaving 3 bases unmatched. This CDR3 is built from 14 residues. Germline V gene data show CDR1 as DFQATT and CDR2 as SNEGSKA (reference sequence). The CDR3 region is CSARTSGLYNEQFF. CDR3 nucleotides: TGCAGTGCTAGAACTAGCGGGCTTTACAATGAGCAGTTCTTC.

The chain has TRBV20-1 and TRBJ2-5; D is ambiguous. This CDR3 is built from 13 residues. Trimming took 2 bases from V and 2 from J, leaving 9 bases between them. Germline V gives CDR1 DFQATT, CDR2 SNEGSKA (reference sequence). The CDR3 DNA sequence: TGCAGTGCTAGAATGCCACCTCAAGAGACCCAGTACTTC. Amino acids: CSARMPPQETQYF.

This clonotype was picked up a small number of times. The chain carries TRBV29-1 and TRBJ1-4; the D is unclear. The CDR3 is 15 residues long. CDR1 is SQVTM, CDR2 ANQGSEA, per germline. Trimming took 7 bases from V and 0 from J, leaving 15 bases between them. Here the CDR3 reads CSAQSGRSTNEKLFF. Written as DNA, the CDR3 is TGCAGCGCACAAAGTGGACGATCAACTAATGAAAAACTGTTTTTT.

The chain carries TRBV18 and TRBJ2-7; TRBD2 might be the D (7 bases). The last part of the DNA fits TRBJ2-5 better; the J call may be wrong. Germline values: CDR1 KGHSH, CDR2 LQKENI. The CDR3 consists of 16 residues. CDR3 nucleotide sequence: TGTGCCAGCTCACCACGGGCTGCGGGGGCGATGGAGACCCAGTACTTC. Encoded protein: CASSPRAAGAMETQYF.

Note on this clonotype: One junction end disagrees with the germline gene, perhaps due to a read error. V and J are TRBV4-1 and TRBJ1-2; D might be TRBD1 (6 bases). This CDR3 is 14 amino acids long. Germline V gene lookup returns CDR1 MGHRA and CDR2 YSYEKL. CDR3 protein: CASSQATGNYDYTF. DNA for the CDR3: TGCGCCAGCAGCCAAGCAACAGGGAACTATGACTACACCTTC.

The chain carries TRBV7-8 and TRBJ2-5; TRBD2 agrees at 7 bases. This CDR3 comprises 14 residues. The V gene's germline CDR1 is SGHVS and CDR2 FQNEAQ. J gave up 5 bases and V 5 bases, and 8 bases lay outside the gene matches. CDR3 loop: CASSPDAGEETQYF. The CDR3, as DNA: TGTGCCAGCAGCCCGGACGCGGGGGAGGAGACCCAGTACTTC.